This section outlines one TCR beta chain sequence together with its context. This clonotype was counted many times. What this receptor recognizes is not known. No base quality values were provided; no much bigger clone lies one nucleotide off. The data stem from a study of identical twins (dated by TCRdb to the mid-2010s). Turning to the overall study: To test whether fetal clonotypes persist, the study used deep sequencing on TCR alpha and beta repertoires from monozygotic twins, unrelated adults of various ages, and cord blood. To rule out contamination, the twin experiments were replicated at different times with different library preparation protocols. Here is what the overall study found, with its caveats: In monozygotic twins, out-of-frame TCR alpha sharing was systematically underestimated by recombination models, although the models agreed with sharing between unrelated individuals. Fewer insertions were carried by abundant cord blood beta clonotypes, a similar but weaker trend appeared in young adult naive repertoires, and no such trend appeared in memory repertoires. Because the same donors could not be followed over many years, the conclusions depended on cross-sectional statistical analysis. Excess twin sharing in beta out-of-frame sequences was weaker because fewer shared sequences lowered the signal-to-noise ratio. Invariant T cells such as MAIT and iNKT could partly confound zero-insertion analyses, although diverse VJ usage argued against such confounding for most clonotypes. Out-of-frame TCR alpha sequences shared between twins showed an excess of low generation-probability sequences compared with coincidental sharing between unrelated individuals.

All donors were healthy Caucasians. Three unrelated non-twin adults were additionally sequenced: a male aged 18 to 29, a male aged 50 to 59 and a female aged 50 to 59. Miltenyi CD45RO+ enrichment and human naive T-cell isolation kits were used to isolate memory (CD45RO+) and naive T cells from PBMC. Libraries were made using 5' RACE. For sequencing, an Illumina HiSeq 2000 was employed. Template switching introduced a universal primer binding site; the final cDNA contained a unique molecular identifier, enabling accurate counting of TCR cDNA molecules. First-strand cDNA for TCR alpha and beta chains was synthesized from specific primers in the conserved constant-segment region. To control for contamination, each cDNA library was double barcoded with a SMART-Mk sample barcode plus Illumina barcodes. TruSeq adapter sequences along with Illumina sample barcodes were introduced in two successive PCR steps. The TCR alpha and beta cDNA libraries were sequenced on the Illumina HiSeq platform using custom primers. For the original study's pipeline: MiGEC processed the raw reads to extract unique molecular identifiers, while MiXCR was used to determine the CDR3 positions. Recombination models were inferred per individual with the repgenHMM and IGoR tools using an EM algorithm. Shared clonotypes were analyzed with the tcR package in R, and sharing was normalized by the product of cloneset sizes. To study raw recombination free of thymic and clonal selection effects, out-of-frame nonproductive sequences were analyzed. TCRdb reprocessed the public reads (quality trimming at Q25 with fastp, clone calling with MiXCR) and kept in-frame beta chains. Rows matching on CDR3 protein sequence are summarized as one entry with the most common DNA and genes. The V and J calls reflect TCRdb's pipeline rather than the authors' work. This sample holds 420,000 or so distinct CDR3 sequences; roughly 20% were observed only once. The ten largest make up roughly 12% of the sample.

The clonotype comes from a man in his fifties or sixties in good health. The sequenced sample was naive T cells sorted from blood. The cell subset or site tag for this specimen amounts to: cells isolated with a human naive T-cell isolation kit.

The bases read TGTGCCAGCAGTTTAACCCCCCGGGGGCAGGGTGAAAAACTGTTTTTT. This yields the protein CASSLTPRGQGEKLFF. The receptor chain draws on TRBV12-3 or TRBV12-4 and TRBJ1-4, with a weak D call of TRBD1 (6 bases match). The CDR3 covers 16 residues, taking in both the cysteine and the phenylalanine. Here the CDR3 DNA is all that survives: 48 bases in frame from base 1. The junction carries 17 bases between V and J, which are trimmed by 2 bases and 7 bases respectively.